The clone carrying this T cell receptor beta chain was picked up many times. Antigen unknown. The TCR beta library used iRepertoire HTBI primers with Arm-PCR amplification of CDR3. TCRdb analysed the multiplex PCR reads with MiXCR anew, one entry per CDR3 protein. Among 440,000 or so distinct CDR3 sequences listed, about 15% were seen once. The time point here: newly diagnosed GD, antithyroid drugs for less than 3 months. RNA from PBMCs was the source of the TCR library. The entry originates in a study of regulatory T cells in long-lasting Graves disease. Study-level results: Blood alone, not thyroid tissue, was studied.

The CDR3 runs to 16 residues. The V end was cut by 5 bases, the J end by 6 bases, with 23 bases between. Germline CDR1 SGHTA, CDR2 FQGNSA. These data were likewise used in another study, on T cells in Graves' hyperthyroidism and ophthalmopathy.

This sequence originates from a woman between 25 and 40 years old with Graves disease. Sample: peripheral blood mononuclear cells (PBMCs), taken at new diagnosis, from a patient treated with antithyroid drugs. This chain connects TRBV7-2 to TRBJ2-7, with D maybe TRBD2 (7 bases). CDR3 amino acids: CASSLRGGSGNSEQYF. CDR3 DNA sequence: TGTGCCAGCAGCCTAAGGGGGGGGTCGGGCAATTCCGAGCAGTACTTC.